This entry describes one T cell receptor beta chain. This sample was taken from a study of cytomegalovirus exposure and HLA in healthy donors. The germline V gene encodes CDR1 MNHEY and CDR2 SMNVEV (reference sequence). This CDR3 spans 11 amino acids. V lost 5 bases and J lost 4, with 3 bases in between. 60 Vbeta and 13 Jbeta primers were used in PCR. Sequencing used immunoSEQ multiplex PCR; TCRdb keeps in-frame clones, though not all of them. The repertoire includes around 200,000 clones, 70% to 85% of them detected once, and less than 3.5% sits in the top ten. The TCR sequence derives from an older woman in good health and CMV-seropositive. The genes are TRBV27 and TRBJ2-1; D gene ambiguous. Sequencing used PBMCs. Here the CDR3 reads CASSHYNEQFF. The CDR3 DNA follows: TGTGCCAGCAGTCATTACAATGAGCAGTTCTTC.